The 27 T cell receptor beta chains given below trace back to one sample, sequenced in a study of blood T cell repertoires in COVID-19. Profiling relied on immunoSEQ multiplex PCR, and the TCRdb table lists in-frame clones only, not all of them. The sample includes some 140,000 clones, about 76% of them seen just once. The sequencing sample was made of peripheral blood. Source of these receptors: a woman in her fifties or sixties with active or convalescent COVID-19.

V usage is TRBV3-1 (or the pseudogene TRBV3-2) and J usage is TRBJ1-5, with 8 nucleotides matching TRBD1. The CDR3 contains 17 residues. The germline V gene encodes CDR1 LGHDT and CDR2 YNNKEL (reference sequence). The V gene end was trimmed by 7 bases and the J gene end by 2 bases; junction bases not matched to a gene: 13. CDR3 in amino acids: CASTSRDRHTGNQPQHF. The CDR3, as DNA: TGTGCCAGCACCTCACGGGACAGGCACACGGGCAATCAGCCCCAGCATTTT.

V usage is TRBV30 and J usage is TRBJ2-1, with D maybe TRBD2 (6 bases). Trimming cost V 3 bases and J 9 bases, with 18 bases left between them. CDR1 is GTSNPN and CDR2 is SVGIG in the germline V gene (reference sequence). This CDR3 spans 14 amino acids. The DNA for the CDR3 is TGTGCCTGGAGCCGGGGGTTCGTTGGTGGTGAGCAGTTCTTC. It specifies CAWSRGFVGGEQFF.

The chain is built from TRBV3-1 (or the pseudogene TRBV3-2) and TRBJ2-2; D gene unclear. CDR3 length: 14 amino acids. From germline, CDR1 is LGHDT and CDR2 YNNKEL (reference sequence). V was cut by 0 bases and J by 4 bases, with 6 bases left in between. The CDR3 sequence: CASSQDVATGELFF. The CDR3 bases are TGTGCCAGCAGCCAAGACGTGGCCACCGGGGAGCTGTTTTTT.

The V call is TRBV4-1, the J call TRBJ2-1, with TRBD1 matching over 8 bases. CDR1 MGHRA and CDR2 YSYEKL come from the germline V gene. The CDR3 has 15 residues. Losses at the gene ends were 4 bases for V and 10 bases for J; bases not matched to a gene: 12. This CDR3 reads CASSLGQGSGYEQFF. The CDR3 DNA sequence: TGCGCCAGCAGCCTAGGACAGGGTTCGGGATACGAGCAGTTCTTC.

The V and J genes are TRBV6-2 or TRBV6-3 and TRBJ2-5; a possible D gene is TRBD2 (6 bases). The CDR3 has 18 residues. V shed 3 bases and J shed 5 bases, with 25 bases lying between them. The germline V gene has CDR1 MNHEY and CDR2 SVGEGT. This chain's CDR3 is CASSYSWAGNGVWETQYF. DNA of the CDR3: TGTGCCAGCAGTTATAGTTGGGCGGGGAATGGTGTTTGGGAGACCCAGTACTTC.

In DNA form, the CDR3 reads TGTGCCAGCGTGCGGGGCTACGAGCAGTACTTC. It is translated as CASVRGYEQYF. This sequence joins TRBV2 and TRBJ2-7, with TRBD2 as a possible D gene (6 bases). The V gene's germline CDR1 is SNHLY and CDR2 FYNNEI. The CDR3 is made up of 11 amino acids. Deletions cut 8 bases from V and 3 bases from J, with 8 bases between. The full variable domain, rest sourced from reference TRBV2 and TRBJ2-7, is EPEVTQTPSHQVTQMGQEVILRCVPISNHLYFYWYRQILGQKVEFLVSFYNNEISEKSEIFDDQFSVERPDGSNFTLKIRSTKLEDSAMYFCASVRGYEQYFGPGTRLTVT.

V gene TRBV5-1 combines with J gene TRBJ1-4; tentatively, D is TRBD1 (6 bases). The V and J ends lost 5 bases and 0 bases respectively, with 14 bases between them. The CDR3 totals 16 residues. Germline CDR1 and CDR2: SGHRS and YFSETQ. The CDR3 coding sequence is TGCGCCAGCAGACCAGGCCAGGGGCCAACTAATGAAAAACTGTTTTTT. Residues: CASRPGQGPTNEKLFF. Using reference TRBV5-1 and TRBJ1-4 for the parts outside the CDR3, the full variable domain is KAGVTQTPRYLIKTRGQQVTLSCSPISGHRSVSWYQQTPGQGLQFLFEYFSETQRNKGNFPGRFSGRQFSNSRSEMNVSTLELGDSALYLCASRPGQGPTNEKLFFGSGTQLSVL.

The chain couples TRBV30 to TRBJ1-2, with D maybe TRBD1 (6 bases). Between the trimmed V and J ends, which lost 8 bases and 4 bases, there was a span of 11 bases. The CDR3 extends over 11 amino acids. CDR1 GTSNPN and CDR2 SVGIG come from the germline V gene (reference sequence). The CDR3 is CAGGQFYGYTF. CDR3 bases: TGTGCCGGTGGACAGTTCTATGGCTACACCTTC.

The gene calls are TRBV9 and TRBJ2-1, with TRBD2 matching 8 bases. V was clipped by 0 bases and J by 7 bases; unmatched bases: 12. The CDR3 spans 17 residues. CDR1 and CDR2 (germline): SGDLS, YYNGEE. CDR3 protein: CASSVGRWREVSNEQFF. In DNA form, the CDR3 reads TGTGCCAGCAGCGTAGGTCGTTGGCGGGAGGTATCGAATGAGCAGTTCTTC.

This CDR3 reads CASSFSDMGNTIYF. The CDR3 DNA sequence: TGTGCCAGCAGCTTTTCGGACATGGGAAACACCATATATTTT. V is TRBV7-2 and J is TRBJ1-3, with D tentatively TRBD1 (5 bases). This CDR3 is 14 amino acids long. V lost 3 bases and J lost 4, with 10 bases in between. CDR1 and CDR2 from the germline V gene are SGHTA and FQGNSA.

This chain joins TRBV7-2 and TRBJ2-3, with TRBD2 as a possible D gene (5 bases). Germline CDR1 reads SGHTA; CDR2 reads FQGNSA. With 5 bases removed from V and 5 bases from J, the gap between germline ends came to 17 bases. The length of the CDR3 is 15 residues. CDR3 DNA sequence: TGTGCCAGCAGCCCGGAAACGCGGGTGAGAGATACGCAGTATTTT. It codes for CASSPETRVRDTQYF.

This clone was seen once. The chain combines TRBV28 with TRBJ1-1; TRBD1 matches 8 bases. Germline V gene lookup returns CDR1 MDHEN and CDR2 SYDVKM. The CDR3 totals 14 residues. After removal of 9 bases from V and 5 bases from J, the junction contained 11 bases not matched to a gene. DNA for the CDR3: TGTGCCAGTCTGGACAGGGCTAGGTGGACTGAAGCTTTCTTT. This sequence encodes CASLDRARWTEAFF.

The chain is built from TRBV30 and TRBJ1-1; the D gene is possibly TRBD1 (6 bases). Germline V lookup: CDR1 GTSNPN, CDR2 SVGIG (reference sequence). The CDR3 extends over 13 amino acids. Trimming took 4 bases from V and 1 from J, leaving 10 bases between them. The CDR3 nucleotides are TGTGCCTGGAATGCAGGGGAGAACACTGAAGCTTTCTTT. As protein: CAWNAGENTEAFF.

The chain combines TRBV28 with TRBJ1-2, with 7 bases identical to TRBD1. This CDR3 region has 16 residues. V lost 1 base, J lost 1 base, and 6 bases stayed unmatched. Germline V gene data show CDR1 as MDHEN and CDR2 as SYDVKM. CDR3 sequence: CASSLSPAGGNYGYTF. CDR3 in DNA: TGTGCCAGCAGTTTATCCCCCGCAGGGGGTAACTATGGCTACACCTTC.

V gene TRBV28 combines with J gene TRBJ1-4; 9 positions agree with TRBD1. Germline trimming cut 10 bases from V and 8 bases from J; bases unmatched to any gene: 8. Germline V gene data show CDR1 as MDHEN and CDR2 as SYDVKM. The CDR3 sequence is 13 residues long. The CDR3 region is CAIQGQGLEKLFF. The CDR3, as DNA: TGTGCCATCCAGGGACAGGGACTGGAAAAACTGTTTTTT.

The rearrangement joins TRBV6-2 or TRBV6-3 to TRBJ1-2, with 8 bases that match TRBD1. Germline CDR1 is MNHEY and CDR2 is SVGEGT. Losses at the gene ends were 0 bases for V and 3 bases for J; bases not matched to a gene: 6. This CDR3 has 16 residues. Here the CDR3 DNA reads TGTGCCAGCAGTTACTCGGACAGGGTCGCTTACTATGGCTACACCTTC. Translation: CASSYSDRVAYYGYTF.

This clone was picked up one time. The V and J genes are TRBV27 and TRBJ2-1; 10 positions agree with TRBD1. The V and J ends lost 6 bases and 3 bases, in that order; junction bases with no gene match: 8. This CDR3 contains 16 residues. CDR1 and CDR2 from the germline V gene are MNHEY and SMNVEV (reference sequence). The CDR3 bases are TGTGCCAGCAGCCCGATAGACAGGGGGCTCTACAATGAGCAGTTCTTC. The encoded protein is CASSPIDRGLYNEQFF.

V usage is TRBV28 and J usage is TRBJ2-1, with 11 bases aligning to TRBD2. The CDR3 has 17 amino acids. V shed 8 bases and J 1 base; nucleotides not matched to a gene: 10. Per germline, CDR1 MDHEN and CDR2 SYDVKM. The CDR3, as DNA: TGTGCCAGCCAGGGAGTTAGCGGGAGGGGGTCCTACAATGAGCAGTTCTTC. Translation gives CASQGVSGRGSYNEQFF.

The chain links TRBV12-3 or TRBV12-4 to TRBJ2-1; 9 nucleotides line up with TRBD1. CDR3 length equals 13 residues. V shed 6 bases and J 8 bases; nucleotides not matched to a gene: 5. The CDR3 reads CASSPGQGYEQFF. DNA of the CDR3: TGTGCCAGCAGCCCTGGACAGGGGTATGAGCAGTTCTTC.

Here the CDR3 DNA reads TGTGCCAGCAGCCCGGCTCGGGACAGACCCTACGAGCAGTACTTC. Translation gives CASSPARDRPYEQYF. The V gene is TRBV7-2, the J gene TRBJ2-7, with TRBD1 matching 7 bases. This CDR3 has 15 residues. The V gene's germline CDR1 is SGHTA and CDR2 FQGNSA. The J segment lost 2 bases and the V segment lost 5 bases, leaving 9 bases of the junction unmatched.

The gene calls are TRBV7-3 and TRBJ2-3, with a possible D match to TRBD2 (6 bases). The CDR3 spans 13 residues. V was shortened by 0 bases and J by 5 bases, with 6 bases between the two germline ends. CDR1 is SGHTA, CDR2 FQGTGA, per germline. CDR3 DNA: TGTGCCAGCAGCTTAACGGGGGGAGATACGCAGTATTTT. This gives the protein CASSLTGGDTQYF. Complete variable domain (other parts from reference TRBV7-3 and TRBJ2-3): GAGVSQTPSNKVTEKGKYVELRCDPISGHTALYWYRQSLGQGPEFLIYFQGTGAADDSGLPNDRFFAVRPEGSVSTLKIQRTERGDSAVYLCASSLTGGDTQYFGPGTRLTVL.

The chain couples TRBV28 to TRBJ2-7; D remains unclear. The germline V gene has CDR1 MDHEN and CDR2 SYDVKM. This CDR3 comprises 13 residues. The V gene lost 2 bases and the J gene lost 6 bases, with 11 bases spanning the gap. This CDR3 is CASSLPRISEQYF. DNA of the CDR3: TGTGCCAGCAGTTTACCGAGGATCAGCGAGCAGTACTTC.

V usage is TRBV3-1 (or the pseudogene TRBV3-2) and J usage is TRBJ1-2; the D gene is possibly TRBD1 (5 bases). This CDR3 contains 14 residues. The germline V and J ends were trimmed by 5 bases and 1 base, with 11 bases remaining between them. CDR1 LGHDT and CDR2 YNNKEL come from the germline V gene (reference sequence). The CDR3 protein is CASSAPTVNYGYTF. The CDR3 coding sequence is TGTGCCAGCAGCGCTCCGACAGTTAACTATGGCTACACCTTC.

Points on this clone: Distinct nucleotide sequences in the sample also encode this CDR3. The V call is TRBV6-2 or TRBV6-3, the J call TRBJ1-5; the D is unclear. The germline V gene has CDR1 MNHEY and CDR2 SVGEGT. Deletions cut 4 bases from V and 0 bases from J, with 10 bases between. This CDR3 is built from 15 residues. The CDR3 protein is CASSSGSPSNQPQHF. In nucleotides, the CDR3 is TGTGCCAGCAGTTCAGGCAGCCCTAGCAATCAGCCCCAGCATTTT.

The chain couples TRBV11-2 to TRBJ2-1; 7 positions match TRBD1. The germline CDR1 and CDR2 sequences are SGHAT and FQNNGV. The J segment lost 7 bases and the V segment lost 5 bases, leaving 11 bases of the junction unmatched. The CDR3 length is 15 residues. In DNA form, the CDR3 reads TGTGCCAGCAGCGCAACAGGGGACACTCGAAATGAGCAGTTCTTC. This codes for CASSATGDTRNEQFF.

The gene calls are TRBV15 and TRBJ1-1, with a tentative D call TRBD1 (5 bases). The CDR3 totals 15 residues. Trimming removed 1 base at V and 0 bases at J, with 9 bases between. The germline V gene encodes CDR1 LNHNV and CDR2 YYDKDF (reference sequence). As DNA, the CDR3 is TGTGCCACCAGCAGAGCGGGGGGATTGAACACTGAAGCTTTCTTT. Protein product: CATSRAGGLNTEAFF.

The rearrangement uses TRBV28 and TRBJ2-2, with D possibly TRBD1 on 5 matching bases. With 3 bases removed from V and 2 bases from J, the gap between germline ends came to 10 bases. The length of the CDR3 is 15 residues. CDR1 and CDR2 (germline): MDHEN, SYDVKM. The CDR3 DNA follows: TGTGCCAGCAGTTTTTTCCAGGGAAACACCGGGGAGCTGTTTTTT. Translation: CASSFFQGNTGELFF.